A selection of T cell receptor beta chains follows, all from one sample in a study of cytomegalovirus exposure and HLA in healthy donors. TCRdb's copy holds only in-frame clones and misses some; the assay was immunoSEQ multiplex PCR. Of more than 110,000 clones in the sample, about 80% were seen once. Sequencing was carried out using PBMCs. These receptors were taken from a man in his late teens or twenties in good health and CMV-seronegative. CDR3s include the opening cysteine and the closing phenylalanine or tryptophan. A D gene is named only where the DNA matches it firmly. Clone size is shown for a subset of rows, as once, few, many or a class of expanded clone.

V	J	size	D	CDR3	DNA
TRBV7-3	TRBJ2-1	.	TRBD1	CASSLTGQGINEQFF	TGTGCCAGCAGCTTGACCGGACAGGGTATCAATGAGCAGTTCTTC
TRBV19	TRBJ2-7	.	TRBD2	CASSISPGLAGAYEQYF	TGTGCCAGTAGTATAAGTCCCGGACTAGCGGGAGCATACGAGCAGTACTTC
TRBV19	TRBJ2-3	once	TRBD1	CASSIYPDRGGTDTQYF	TGTGCCAGTAGTATATACCCTGACAGGGGCGGCACAGATACGCAGTATTTT
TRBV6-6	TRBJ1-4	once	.	CASSYSSGEKLFF	TGTGCCAGCAGTTACTCGAGCGGTGAAAAACTGTTTTTT
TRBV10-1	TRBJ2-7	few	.	CASSEFAGAYEQYF	TGCGCCAGCAGTGAGTTTGCAGGGGCCTACGAGCAGTACTTC
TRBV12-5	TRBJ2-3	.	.	CASGLTEESTQYF	TGTGCTAGTGGTTTGACCGAGGAGAGTACGCAGTATTTT
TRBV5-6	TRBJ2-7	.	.	CASSLAGGNIQSSYEQYF	TGTGCCAGCAGCTTGGCCGGGGGTAACATACAGAGCTCCTACGAGCAGTACTTC
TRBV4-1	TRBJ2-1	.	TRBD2	CASSQHLAGGSYNEQFF	TGCGCCAGCAGCCAACACCTAGCGGGGGGGTCCTACAATGAGCAGTTCTTC
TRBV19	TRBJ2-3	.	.	CASSAHYTQYF	TGTGCCAGTAGTGCTCACTATACGCAGTATTTT
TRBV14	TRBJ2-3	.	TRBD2	CASSQELAGGPDTQYF	TGTGCCAGCAGCCAAGAACTAGCGGGAGGTCCAGATACGCAGTATTTT
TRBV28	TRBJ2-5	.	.	CASTIGGAMVQETQYF	TGTGCCAGCACCATCGGAGGGGCCATGGTTCAAGAGACCCAGTACTTC
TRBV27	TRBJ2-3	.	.	CASSRGRGSPYF	TGTGCCAGCAGTAGGGGGCGGGGTTCTCCGTATTTT
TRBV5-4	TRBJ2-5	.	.	CASSLGTGLKETQYF	TGTGCCAGCAGCTTGGGTACAGGGTTAAAGGAGACCCAGTACTTC
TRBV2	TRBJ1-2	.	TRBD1	CASIPGTAGSNYGYTF	TGTGCCAGCATCCCTGGGACAGCTGGCTCTAACTATGGCTACACCTTC
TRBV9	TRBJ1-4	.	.	CASSVGGGRKLFF	TGTGCCAGCAGCGTAGGCGGCGGCCGGAAACTGTTTTTT
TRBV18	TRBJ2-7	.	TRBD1	CASSPPYPGDRSKLTYEQYF	TGTGCCAGCTCACCACCTTATCCTGGGGACAGATCTAAACTAACCTACGAGCAGTACTTC
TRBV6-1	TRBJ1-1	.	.	CASSDGPEGAFF	TGTGCCAGCAGTGATGGGCCTGAAGGAGCTTTCTTT
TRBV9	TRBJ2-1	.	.	CASSVRQEQFF	TGTGCCAGCAGCGTTCGACAGGAGCAGTTCTTC
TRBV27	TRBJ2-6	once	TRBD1	CASRFRPGQGSGANVLTF	TGTGCCAGCAGATTCCGTCCGGGACAGGGCTCTGGGGCCAACGTCCTGACTTTC
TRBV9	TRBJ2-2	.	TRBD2	CASSGTSGPTGELFF	TGTGCCAGCAGCGGGACTAGCGGGCCGACCGGGGAGCTGTTTTTT
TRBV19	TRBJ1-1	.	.	CASSFDRERPDEAFF	TGTGCCAGTAGTTTCGACCGGGAGCGGCCGGATGAAGCTTTCTTT
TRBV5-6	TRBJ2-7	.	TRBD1	CASSLDRGREQYF	TGTGCCAGCAGCTTGGACAGGGGACGCGAGCAGTACTTC
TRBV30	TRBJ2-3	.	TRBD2	CAAAGGGDTQYF	TGTGCCGCAGCGGGAGGGGGAGATACGCAGTATTTT
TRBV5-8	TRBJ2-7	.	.	CASSPSRAGVLEQYF	TGTGCCAGCAGCCCGAGTCGGGCAGGGGTTTTAGAGCAGTACTTC
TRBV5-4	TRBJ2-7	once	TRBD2	CASSLWGGGAHEQYF	TGTGCCAGCAGCTTGTGGGGCGGGGGGGCCCACGAGCAGTACTTC
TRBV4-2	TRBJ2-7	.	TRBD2	CASSQRTSGDEQYF	TGTGCCAGCAGCCAACGGACTAGCGGGGACGAGCAGTACTTC
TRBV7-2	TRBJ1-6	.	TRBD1	CASRYPGQTNSPLHF	TGTGCCAGCAGGTACCCGGGACAGACGAATTCACCCCTCCACTTT
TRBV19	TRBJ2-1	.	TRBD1	CASFGTGAVNEQFF	TGTGCCAGTTTCGGGACAGGGGCTGTCAATGAGCAGTTCTTC
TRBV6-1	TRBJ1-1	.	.	CASSEDSGKTEAFF	TGTGCCAGCAGTGAAGACAGCGGGAAGACTGAAGCTTTCTTT
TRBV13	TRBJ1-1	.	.	CASTAHPGGLTNTEAFF	TGTGCCAGCACCGCTCACCCCGGGGGGCTAACTAACACTGAAGCTTTCTTT